The clone carrying this TCR beta chain was picked up many times. Its antigen is not identified. Healthy Caucasian individuals made up all the donors. MiXCR was run by TCRdb on the 5' RACE reads, yielding one entry per CDR3 protein. The repertoire holds about 100,000 distinct CDR3 sequences, with 4.5% to 6.5% as singletons. The record originates from a study of identical twins. Regarding the study as a whole: Zero-insertion analyses were open to partial confounding by invariant MAIT and iNKT cells.

The sequence was collected from a woman aged 45-65 years in good health. Sequenced material: memory T cells sorted from blood.

DNA for the CDR3: TGTGCCACCAGTGACCCAGCCCCGACAGGGCAAGAGACCCAGTACTTC. It encodes CATSDPAPTGQETQYF. V usage is TRBV24-1 and J usage is TRBJ2-5; TRBD1 matches 7 bases. Germline-derived CDR1 and CDR2 are KGHDR and SFDVKD. CDR3 length: 16 amino acids. Trimming took 4 bases from V and 2 from J; bases not matched to a gene: 9.